The subject of this entry is one TCR beta chain. Germline CDR1 SGHRS, CDR2 YFSETQ. The CDR3 extends over 14 amino acids. The V gene lost 3 bases and the J gene lost 4 bases, with 10 bases spanning the gap. The data belong to a study of T cell repertoires in cytomegalovirus infection. TCRdb re-called the reads with MiXCR, one entry per CDR3 protein. Of fewer than 300,000 distinct CDR3 sequences in the sample, 20% to 30% were seen once. The chain links TRBV5-1 to TRBJ2-2; the D call may be TRBD1 or TRBD2 (5 bases each). Sequencing was done on a sample of PBMCs. This receptor was obtained from a human donor in good health (CMV status not recorded). Some clones in this sample may be carry-over from other donors' samples. The CDR3 here is CASSSGAPTGELFF. The CDR3 region has the DNA TGCGCCAGCAGCTCCGGGGCCCCCACCGGGGAGCTGTTTTTT. Based on the CDR3 plus reference TRBV5-1 and TRBJ2-2, the full variable domain is KAGVTQTPRYLIKTRGQQVTLSCSPISGHRSVSWYQQTPGQGLQFLFEYFSETQRNKGNFPGRFSGRQFSNSRSEMNVSTLELGDSALYLCASSSGAPTGELFFGEGSRLTVL.